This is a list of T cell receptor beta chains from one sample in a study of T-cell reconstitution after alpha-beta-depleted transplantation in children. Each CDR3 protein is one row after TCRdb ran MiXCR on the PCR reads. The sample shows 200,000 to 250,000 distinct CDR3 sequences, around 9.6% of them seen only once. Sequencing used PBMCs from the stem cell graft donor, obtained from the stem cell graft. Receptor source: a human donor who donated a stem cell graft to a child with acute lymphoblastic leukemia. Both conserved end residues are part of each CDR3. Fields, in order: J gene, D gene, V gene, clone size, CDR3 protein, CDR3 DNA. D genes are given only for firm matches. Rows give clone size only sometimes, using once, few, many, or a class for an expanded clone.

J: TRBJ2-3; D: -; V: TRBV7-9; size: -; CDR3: CASSFSFLTDTQYF; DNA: TGTGCCAGCAGCTTCAGTTTTTTAACAGATACGCAGTATTTT
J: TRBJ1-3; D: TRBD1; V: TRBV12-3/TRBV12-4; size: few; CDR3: CATTGGLYGNTIYF; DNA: TGTGCCACAACAGGGGGCTTGTATGGAAACACCATATATTTT
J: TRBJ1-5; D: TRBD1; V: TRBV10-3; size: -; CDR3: CAISEGRGPDQPQHF; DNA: TGTGCCATCAGTGAAGGCAGGGGGCCCGATCAGCCCCAGCATTTT
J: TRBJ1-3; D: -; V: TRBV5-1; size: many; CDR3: CASSWTTSGAGNTIYF; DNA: TGCGCCAGCAGCTGGACCACTTCTGGTGCCGGAAACACCATATATTTT
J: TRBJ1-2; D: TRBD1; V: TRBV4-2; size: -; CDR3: CASSPGTGPNYGYTF; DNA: TGTGCCAGCAGCCCAGGGACAGGACCAAACTATGGCTACACCTTC
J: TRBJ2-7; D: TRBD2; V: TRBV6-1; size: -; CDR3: CASSPGLAGGLPYEQYF; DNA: TGTGCCAGCAGTCCGGGACTAGCGGGGGGTCTTCCCTACGAGCAGTACTTC
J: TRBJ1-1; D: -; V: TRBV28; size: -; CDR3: CASSSPGRNTEAFF; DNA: TGTGCCAGCAGTTCCCCGGGAAGGAACACTGAAGCTTTCTTT
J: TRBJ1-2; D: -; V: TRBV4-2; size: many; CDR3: CASSRDWGGELMGGYTF; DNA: TGTGCCAGCAGCAGAGACTGGGGGGGAGAGTTGATGGGTGGCTACACCTTC
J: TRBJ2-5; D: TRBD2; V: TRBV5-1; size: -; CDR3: CASSIQAGAYQETQYF; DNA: TGCGCCAGCAGCATTCAAGCGGGGGCGTACCAAGAGACCCAGTACTTC
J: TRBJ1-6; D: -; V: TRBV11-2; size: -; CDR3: CASSLDSGARSPLHF; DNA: TGTGCCAGCAGCTTAGATTCGGGGGCGCGTTCACCCCTCCACTTT
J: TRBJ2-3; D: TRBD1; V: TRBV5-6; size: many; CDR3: CASSLMGSGTGGLGTDTQYF; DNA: TGTGCCAGCAGCTTGATGGGATCCGGGACAGGGGGCTTGGGCACAGATACGCAGTATTTT
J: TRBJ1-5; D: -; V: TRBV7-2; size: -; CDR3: CASSLVTGHNQPQHF; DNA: TGTGCCAGCAGCTTAGTAACCGGGCACAATCAGCCCCAGCATTTT
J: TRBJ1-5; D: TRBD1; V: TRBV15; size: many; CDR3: CATSTGQGIQPQHF; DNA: TGTGCCACCAGCACTGGACAGGGGATTCAGCCCCAGCATTTT
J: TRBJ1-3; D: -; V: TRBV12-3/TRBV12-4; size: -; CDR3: CASSLSSPAGNTIYF; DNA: TGTGCCAGCAGTTTATCTTCTCCGGCGGGAAACACCATATATTTT
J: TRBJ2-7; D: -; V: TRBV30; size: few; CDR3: CAWTGLAYEQYF; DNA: TGTGCCTGGACAGGGCTAGCCTACGAGCAGTACTTC
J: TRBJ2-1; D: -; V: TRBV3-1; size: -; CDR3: CASSQWLAGRGRNEQFF; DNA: TGTGCCAGCAGCCAGTGGCTCGCGGGGAGAGGGAGGAATGAGCAGTTCTTC
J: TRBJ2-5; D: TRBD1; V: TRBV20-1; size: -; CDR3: CSAPRTGGETQYF; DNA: TGCAGTGCCCCGAGGACAGGGGGAGAGACCCAGTACTTC
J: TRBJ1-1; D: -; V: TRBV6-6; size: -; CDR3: CASAGLAEAFF; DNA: TGTGCCAGCGCAGGGTTGGCTGAAGCTTTCTTT
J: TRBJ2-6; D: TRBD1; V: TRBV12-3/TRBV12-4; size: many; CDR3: CASSPGTGGAGANVLTF; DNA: TGTGCCAGCAGTCCGGGGACAGGGGGCGCTGGGGCCAACGTCCTGACTTTC
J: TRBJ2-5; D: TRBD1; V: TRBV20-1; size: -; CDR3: CSASRTGTGETQYF; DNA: TGCAGTGCTAGCCGGACAGGGACGGGGGAGACCCAGTACTTC
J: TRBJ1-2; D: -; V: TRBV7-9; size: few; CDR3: CASSAPGRSYYGYTF; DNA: TGTGCCAGCAGCGCCCCAGGGAGATCGTACTATGGCTACACCTTC
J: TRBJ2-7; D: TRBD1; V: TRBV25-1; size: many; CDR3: CASSGSDRGAYEQYF; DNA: TGTGCCAGCAGTGGTTCGGACAGGGGGGCCTACGAGCAGTACTTC
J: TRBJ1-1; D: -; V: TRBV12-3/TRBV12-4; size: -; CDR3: CASIRALGGDTEAFF; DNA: TGTGCCAGCATTAGGGCCTTGGGGGGAGACACTGAAGCTTTCTTT
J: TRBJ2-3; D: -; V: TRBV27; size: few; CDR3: CASRTGTVGDTQYF; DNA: TGTGCCAGCAGAACCGGGACCGTGGGAGATACGCAGTATTTT
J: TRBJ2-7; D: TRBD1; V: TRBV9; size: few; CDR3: CASSHNTQGLFHEQYF; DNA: TGTGCCAGCAGTCATAATACACAGGGGCTGTTCCACGAGCAGTACTTC
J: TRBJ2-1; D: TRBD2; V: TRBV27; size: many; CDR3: CASRLAGGDEQFF; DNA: TGTGCCAGCCGCCTAGCGGGGGGCGATGAGCAGTTCTTC
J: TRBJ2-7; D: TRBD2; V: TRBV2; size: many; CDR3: CASSLLLAGGYEQYF; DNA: TGTGCCAGCAGCCTCCTACTAGCGGGGGGCTACGAGCAGTACTTC
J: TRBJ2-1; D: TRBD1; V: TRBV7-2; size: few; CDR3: CASSPDGQGGEQFF; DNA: TGTGCCAGCAGCCCTGATGGACAGGGTGGTGAGCAGTTCTTC
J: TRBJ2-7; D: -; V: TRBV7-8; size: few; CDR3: CASSHGTGGEQYF; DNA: TGTGCCAGCAGCCACGGCACAGGAGGTGAGCAGTACTTC
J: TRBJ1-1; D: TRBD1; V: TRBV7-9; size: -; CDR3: CASSLPSDRVNTEAFF; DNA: TGTGCCAGCAGCTTGCCCTCGGACAGGGTGAACACTGAAGCTTTCTTT
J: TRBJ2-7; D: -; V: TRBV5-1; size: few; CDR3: CASSLTGITYEQYF; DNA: TGCGCCAGCAGCTTAACAGGGATTACCTACGAGCAGTACTTC
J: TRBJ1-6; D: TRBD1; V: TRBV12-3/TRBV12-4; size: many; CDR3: CASSFLTGQGLYNSPLHF; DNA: TGTGCCAGCAGTTTCTTGACGGGACAGGGCCTCTATAATTCACCCCTCCACTTT
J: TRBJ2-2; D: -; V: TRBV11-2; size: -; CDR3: CASSPFTGELFF; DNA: TGTGCCAGCAGCCCATTCACCGGGGAGCTGTTTTTT
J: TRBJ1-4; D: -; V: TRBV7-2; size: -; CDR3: CASSLGYWPTQEKLFF; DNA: TGTGCCAGCAGCTTAGGGTACTGGCCCACCCAAGAAAAACTGTTTTTT
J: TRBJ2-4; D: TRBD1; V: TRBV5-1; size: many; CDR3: CASSLDRDQNIQYF; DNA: TGCGCCAGCAGCTTAGACAGGGACCAAAACATTCAGTACTTC
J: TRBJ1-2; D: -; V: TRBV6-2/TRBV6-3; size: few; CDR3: CASSTGWRDYGYTF; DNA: TGTGCCAGCAGCACAGGGTGGAGGGACTATGGCTACACCTTC
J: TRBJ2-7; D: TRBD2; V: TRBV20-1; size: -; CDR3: CSARKEVGLGFSGEQYF; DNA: TGCAGTGCTAGAAAGGAAGTAGGACTAGGTTTTTCCGGCGAGCAGTACTTC
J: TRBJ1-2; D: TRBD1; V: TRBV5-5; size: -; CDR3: CASSRDRGSLSYGYTF; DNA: TGTGCCAGCAGCAGAGACAGGGGGTCATTAAGCTATGGCTACACCTTC
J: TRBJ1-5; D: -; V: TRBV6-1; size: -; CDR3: CASSTTGRSNQPQHF; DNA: TGTGCCAGCAGTACAACGGGACGGAGTAATCAGCCCCAGCATTTT
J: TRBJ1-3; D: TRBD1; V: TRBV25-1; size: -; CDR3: CASSPGTGTGNTIYF; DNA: TGTGCCAGCAGTCCGGGGACAGGGACCGGAAACACCATATATTTT
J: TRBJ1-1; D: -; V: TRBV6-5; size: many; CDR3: CASSYFGLSSTEAFF; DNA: TGTGCCAGCAGTTACTTCGGGCTCTCTAGCACTGAAGCTTTCTTT
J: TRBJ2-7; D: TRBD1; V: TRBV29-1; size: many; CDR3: CSVEAGQGVSYEQYF; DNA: TGCAGCGTTGAGGCGGGACAGGGGGTCTCCTACGAGCAGTACTTC
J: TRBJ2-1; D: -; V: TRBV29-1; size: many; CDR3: CSVEFLTGGEQFF; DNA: TGCAGCGTTGAATTCTTAACTGGAGGGGAGCAGTTCTTC
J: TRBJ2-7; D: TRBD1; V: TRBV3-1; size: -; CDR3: CASSPPDRESNEQYF; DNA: TGTGCCAGCAGCCCTCCGGACAGGGAATCCAACGAGCAGTACTTC
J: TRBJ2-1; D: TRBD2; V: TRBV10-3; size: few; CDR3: CAISGGGSSNEQFF; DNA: TGTGCCATCAGTGGGGGGGGGTCCAGCAATGAGCAGTTCTTC
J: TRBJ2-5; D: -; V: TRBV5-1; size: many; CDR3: CASSSGIDQETQYF; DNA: TGCGCCAGCAGCTCAGGAATAGACCAAGAGACCCAGTACTTC